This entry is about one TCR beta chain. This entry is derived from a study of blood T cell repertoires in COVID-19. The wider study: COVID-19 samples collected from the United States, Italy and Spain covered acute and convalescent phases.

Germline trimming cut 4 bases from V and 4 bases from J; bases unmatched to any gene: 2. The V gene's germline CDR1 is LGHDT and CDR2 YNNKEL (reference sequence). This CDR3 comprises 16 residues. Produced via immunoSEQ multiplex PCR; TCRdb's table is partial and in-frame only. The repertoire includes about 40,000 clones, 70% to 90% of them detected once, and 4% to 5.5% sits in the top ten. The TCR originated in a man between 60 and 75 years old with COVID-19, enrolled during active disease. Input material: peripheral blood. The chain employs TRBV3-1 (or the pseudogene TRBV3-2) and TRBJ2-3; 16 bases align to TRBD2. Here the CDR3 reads CASSLGLAGGPDTQYF. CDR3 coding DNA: TGTGCCAGCAGCCTGGGACTAGCGGGAGGGCCAGATACGCAGTATTTT.